This T cell receptor (beta chain) was observed in a study of early T cells in non-severe SARS-CoV-2 infection. About the study: The chains were unpaired, and the sequenced material was bulk RNA from unsorted whole blood. Findings of the study overall: Reliance on VDJdb matching favored anti-spike CD8 responses; private and CD4 specificities were missed.

This clonotype came up a few times. Its antigen remains unidentified. The CDR3 covers 15 residues. V gave up 5 bases and J gave up 7 bases; unmatched junction bases: 9. Individually, cDNA molecules had unique molecular identifiers attached to them. TCRdb re-called the 5' RACE reads with MiXCR, one entry per CDR3 protein. The table records more than 90,000 distinct CDR3 sequences, approximately 11% of them present only once. The TCR sequence derives from an adult who was a healthcare worker with PCR-confirmed SARS-CoV-2 infection or an uninfected control (not recorded which). The sample taken for sequencing was whole blood. V gene TRBV12-3 or TRBV12-4 combines with J gene TRBJ1-5; 9 bases are shared with TRBD1. CDR3 bases: TGTGCCAGCAGTACCCGACAGGGGGTAGGCCAGCCCCAGCATTTT. Its translation is CASSTRQGVGQPQHF.